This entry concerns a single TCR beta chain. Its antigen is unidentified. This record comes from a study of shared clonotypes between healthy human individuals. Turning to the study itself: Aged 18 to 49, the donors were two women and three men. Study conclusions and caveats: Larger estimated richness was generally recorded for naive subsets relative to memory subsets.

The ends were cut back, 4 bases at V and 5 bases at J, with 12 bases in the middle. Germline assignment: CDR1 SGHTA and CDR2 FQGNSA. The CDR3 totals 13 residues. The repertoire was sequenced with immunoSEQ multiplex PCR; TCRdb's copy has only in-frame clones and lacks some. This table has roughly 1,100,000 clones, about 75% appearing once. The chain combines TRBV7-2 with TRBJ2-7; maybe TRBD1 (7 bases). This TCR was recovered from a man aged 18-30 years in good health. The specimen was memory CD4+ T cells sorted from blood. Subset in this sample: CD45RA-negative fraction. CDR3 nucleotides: TGTGCCAGCAGCTCGACAGGGACTCACGAGCAGTACTTC. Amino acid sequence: CASSSTGTHEQYF.